This TCR beta chain was sequenced for a study of T cell responses to AZD1222 COVID-19 vaccine. The study's findings and limits: It was only after the peak T cell response that any repertoires were sampled.

Using immunoSEQ multiplex PCR, the repertoire was profiled, and TCRdb retains in-frame clones only, with some absent. Found here are under 55,000 clones, 84% of them singletons; the top ten hold roughly 10%. With regard to this clone: What it binds is unknown.

There are 12 residues in the CDR3. Deletions cut 6 bases from V and 6 bases from J, with 9 bases between. CDR1 and CDR2 from the germline V gene are MNHNY and SVGAGI (reference sequence). This sequence originates from an adult in good health. The chain is built from TRBV6-6 and TRBJ2-1, with TRBD1 as a possible D gene (6 bases). The sample in question was peripheral blood, obtained on day 0 of AZD1222 vaccination. The DNA of the CDR3 is TGTGCCAGCAGCGCACAGGGCAATGAGCAGTTCTTC. Translated, it gives CASSAQGNEQFF.